The 11 T cell receptor beta chains in this list originate from one sample, sequenced in a study of T cells after posttransplantation cyclophosphamide. Assay used: immunoSEQ multiplex PCR; TCRdb lists only in-frame clones, some missing. The sample was found to contain 32,000 or so clones, and every one recurs. What was sequenced was PBMCs. The receptors here all came from an older woman in good health, CMV-negative, and a related stem cell transplant donor.

This clone was observed at least ten times. The chain recombines TRBV19 with TRBJ1-4; D possibly corresponds to TRBD1 (6 bases). Germline CDR1 reads LNHDA; CDR2 reads SQIVND (reference sequence). Trimming took off 5 bases at V and 14 bases at J, with 18 bases between the two ends. There are 13 residues in the CDR3. The CDR3 region has the DNA TGTGCCAGTAGTCCCCCGGCGAGGGGGTACCTGTTTTTT. This gives the protein CASSPPARGYLFF.

In its sample, this clone was seen many times. This chain connects TRBV7-2 to TRBJ1-2; 8 nucleotides match TRBD1. V dropped 5 bases and J dropped 4; count of bases not matched to a gene: 9. This CDR3 has 15 residues. CDR1 and CDR2 from the germline V gene are SGHTA and FQGNSA. CDR3 bases: TGTGCCAGCAGCGCTCACGACAGGGGCGGCTATGGCTACACCTTC. Protein product: CASSAHDRGGYGYTF.

This clone appeared many times. The chain couples TRBV5-1 to TRBJ1-1; a weak D match, TRBD1 (6 bases). Between the trimmed V and J ends, which lost 6 bases and 5 bases, there was a span of 17 bases. This CDR3 contains 14 residues. Germline V gene lookup returns CDR1 SGHRS and CDR2 YFSETQ. The CDR3 reads CASMVGGVETEAFF. DNA for the CDR3: TGCGCCAGCATGGTTGGGGGCGTGGAGACTGAAGCTTTCTTT.

This clone was seen many times. V is TRBV27 and J is TRBJ1-5, with 9 bases identical to TRBD1. CDR3 length: 15 residues. Germline V gives CDR1 MNHEY, CDR2 SMNVEV (reference sequence). J was trimmed by 4 bases and V by 5 bases; bases with no gene match: 6. CDR3 loop: CASSAGTGRNQPQHF. CDR3 coding DNA: TGTGCCAGCAGTGCCGGGACAGGGCGGAATCAGCCCCAGCATTTT.

This clone was counted between two and nine times. In nucleotides, the CDR3 is TGTGCCAGCAGCGGTCAGGGGTCTCGGTCCTATGGCTACACCTTC. Translation gives CASSGQGSRSYGYTF. The gene calls are TRBV7-2 and TRBJ1-2, with a possible D match to TRBD1 (6 bases). This CDR3 has 15 residues. Looked up from germline, CDR1 is SGHTA and CDR2 is FQGNSA. Trimming removed 5 bases from V and 4 bases from J, with 17 bases in between. Full variable domain (rest looked up from reference TRBV7-2 and TRBJ1-2): GAGVSQSPSNKVTEKGKDVELRCDPISGHTALYWYRQSLGQGLEFLIYFQGNSAPDKSGLPSDRFSAERTGGSVSTLTIQRTQQEDSAVYLCASSGQGSRSYGYTFGSGTRLTVV.

In its sample, this clone was seen many times. This sequence joins TRBV6-2 or TRBV6-3 and TRBJ1-1; possibly TRBD1 for D (5 bases). V shed 5 bases and J shed 6 bases, with 13 bases lying between them. Germline CDR1 is MNHEY and CDR2 is SVGEGT. CDR3 length: 13 amino acids. Written as DNA, the CDR3 is TGTGCCAGCAGTAGGCAGGGAATCGCTGAAGCTTTCTTT. It encodes CASSRQGIAEAFF.

This clone was seen only a few times. V usage is TRBV9 and J usage is TRBJ1-4, with D unresolved. V was clipped by 5 bases and J by 7 bases, with 15 bases between them. Germline loops: CDR1 SGDLS, CDR2 YYNGEE. The CDR3 is made up of 14 amino acids. The CDR3 bases are TGTGCCAGCAGGAGGCCCCGGGTTCCTGAAAAACTGTTTTTT. Translated: CASRRPRVPEKLFF.

This clone appeared many times. This chain joins TRBV9 and TRBJ2-7; 9 bases align to TRBD2. CDR1 is SGDLS and CDR2 is YYNGEE in the germline V gene. The CDR3 spans 15 residues. J gave up 1 base and V 0 bases, and 2 bases lay outside the gene matches. The CDR3 bases are TGTGCCAGCAGCGTAGGACTAGCGGAGTCCTACGAGCAGTACTTC. This codes for CASSVGLAESYEQYF. The full variable domain, in which reference TRBV9 and TRBJ2-7 provide the parts outside the CDR3, is DSGVTQTPKHLITATGQRVTLRCSPRSGDLSVYWYQQSLDQGLQFLIQYYNGEERAKGNILERFSAQQFPDLHSELNLSSLELGDSALYFCASSVGLAESYEQYFGPGTRLTVT.

This clone was recorded at least ten times. The chain joins TRBV5-6 to TRBJ1-4; 9 bases are a match to TRBD1. The V gene's germline CDR1 is SGHDT and CDR2 YYEEEE. J lost 7 bases, V lost 4 bases, and 8 bases had no gene match. The CDR3 runs 15 residues. CDR3 protein: CASSDPTGGVEKLFF. The CDR3 region has the DNA TGTGCCAGCAGCGACCCGACAGGGGGAGTTGAAAAACTGTTTTTT.

This clone appeared many times. This rearrangement joins TRBV19 to TRBJ2-3, with 11 bases matching TRBD2. In germline, CDR1 is LNHDA, CDR2 SQIVND (reference sequence). The CDR3 contains 14 residues. V trimming: 6 bases; J trimming: 3 bases; junction bases outside the gene matches: 2. In DNA form, the CDR3 reads TGTGCCAGTAGACTAGCGGGAGTAACAGATACGCAGTATTTT. This gives the protein CASRLAGVTDTQYF.

This rearrangement joins TRBV29-1 to TRBJ2-5, with 7 bases that match TRBD2. In germline, CDR1 is SQVTM, CDR2 ANQGSEA. Losses at the gene ends were 4 bases for V and 2 bases for J; bases not matched to a gene: 4. The CDR3 is made up of 13 amino acids. CDR3: CSVVPAGQETQYF. The CDR3 DNA reads as TGCAGCGTTGTGCCAGCGGGGCAAGAGACCCAGTACTTC. Based on the CDR3 plus reference TRBV29-1 and TRBJ2-5, the full variable domain is SAVISQKPSRDICQRGTSLTIQCQVDSQVTMMFWYRQQPGQSLTLIATANQGSEATYESGFVIDKFPISRPNLTFSTLTVSNMSPEDSSIYLCSVVPAGQETQYFGPGTRLLVL.